What follows are 11 T cell receptor beta chains derived from one specimen sequenced in a study of shared clonotypes between healthy human individuals. Here immunoSEQ multiplex PCR was the method, and the copy in TCRdb shows in-frame clones only, minus some. This sample carries some 2,000,000 clones, 95% of them seen once, and the ten largest clones take 0.1% to 0.15%. Specimen: naive CD4+ T cells sorted from blood. Regarding subset: CD45RA+ positively selected. The receptor set was obtained from a man between 18 and 35 years old in good health.

J is TRBJ2-1 and V is TRBV11-2, with D unresolved. There are 14 residues in the CDR3. Trimming cost V 3 bases and J 0 bases, with 6 bases left between them. The germline V gene has CDR1 SGHAT and CDR2 FQNNGV. The DNA of the CDR3 is TGTGCCAGCAGCTTCCGAAGCTCCTACAATGAGCAGTTCTTC. Translated, it gives CASSFRSSYNEQFF.

The gene calls are TRBV2 and TRBJ1-6, with D hard to call. V was pared by 7 bases and J by 10 bases, with 23 bases between. This CDR3 region has 16 residues. Germline V CDR1 and CDR2: SNHLY, FYNNEI. The CDR3 loop reads CASTEFLSANYSPLHF. The DNA for the CDR3 is TGTGCCAGCACGGAGTTTCTAAGCGCTAATTACTCACCCCTCCACTTT.

The chain joins TRBV5-1 to TRBJ2-1; 10 bases match TRBD2. CDR3 length: 16 residues. CDR1 and CDR2 from the germline V gene are SGHRS and YFSETQ. V lost 2 bases and J lost 2; bases outside the gene matches: 4. DNA for the CDR3: TGCGCCAGCAGCTTATATAGCGGGGGGCCCTACAATGAGCAGTTCTTC. Translation: CASSLYSGGPYNEQFF.

The CDR3 bases are TGCGCCAGCAGCCAGGACGGGACAGGGAGAAATGAAAAACTGTTTTTT. Its translation: CASSQDGTGRNEKLFF. The chain has TRBV4-3 and TRBJ1-4, with 9 positions matching TRBD1. Per the germline V gene, CDR1 is LGHNA and CDR2 is YSLEER. V was pared by 3 bases and J by 5 bases, with 7 bases of the junction left unmatched. There are 16 residues in the CDR3.

This chain links TRBV6-5 with TRBJ2-5, with 13 bases identical to TRBD2. With V trimmed by 7 bases and J by 4 bases, 3 bases remained unmatched. The CDR3 covers 14 residues. Germline CDR1 reads MNHEY; CDR2 reads SVGAGI. CDR3 protein: CASTGLAGVETQYF. The CDR3 nucleotides read TGTGCCAGCACCGGACTAGCGGGAGTAGAGACCCAGTACTTC.

This clone was found once. This chain links TRBV7-2 with TRBJ1-6; D unresolved. CDR1 is SGHTA and CDR2 is FQGNSA in the germline V gene. Between the trimmed V and J ends, which lost 2 bases and 6 bases, there was a span of 17 bases. This CDR3 comprises 17 residues. CDR3 DNA sequence: TGTGCCAGCAGCTTAATCGGAGTGGGCAGCGTTAATTCACCCCTCCACTTT. Residues: CASSLIGVGSVNSPLHF.

About this clone itself: The identical CDR3 is also encoded by other nucleotide sequences in the sample. The chain has TRBV29-1 and TRBJ1-1; a weak D match, TRBD1 (5 bases). The CDR3 contains 12 residues. The germline V and J ends were trimmed by 3 bases and 5 bases, with 10 bases remaining between them. Germline CDR1 and CDR2: SQVTM and ANQGSEA. In DNA, the CDR3 is TGCAGCGTTGACGGTCAGGGTACTGAAGCTTTCTTT. Its protein is CSVDGQGTEAFF.

The CDR3 DNA is TGTGCCAGCAGGATACAGGGGACTCCCCGATCTCCCGGGGAGCTGTTTTTT. Protein sequence: CASRIQGTPRSPGELFF. The chain combines TRBV2 with TRBJ2-2; possibly TRBD1 for D (7 bases). Trimming took 6 bases from V and 6 from J, leaving 23 bases between them. Germline-derived CDR1 and CDR2 are SNHLY and FYNNEI. This CDR3 is 17 amino acids long.

V and J are TRBV10-1 and TRBJ2-6; D may correspond to TRBD1 or TRBD2 (5 bases each). V lost 2 bases, J lost 0 bases, and 5 bases lay in between. The CDR3 sequence is 15 residues long. Germline CDR1 is WNHNN and CDR2 is SYGVQD (reference sequence). Here the CDR3 reads CASSEGGSGANVLTF. The DNA for the CDR3 is TGCGCCAGCAGTGAGGGGGGCTCTGGGGCCAACGTCCTGACTTTC.

The chain couples TRBV19 to TRBJ1-4; unclear D gene. V was shortened by 6 bases and J by 8 bases, with 13 bases between the two germline ends. The CDR3 consists of 13 residues. Germline CDR1 and CDR2: LNHDA and SQIVND (reference sequence). The CDR3 region has the DNA TGTGCCAGTAGAAGTGCGTTGGGAGAAAAACTGTTTTTT. Protein product: CASRSALGEKLFF.

The chain is built from TRBV15 and TRBJ1-6; 7 positions match TRBD1. The CDR3 runs to 15 residues. Trimming at V came to 3 bases and at J to 7 bases, leaving 6 bases not matched to a gene. Germline V gene lookup returns CDR1 LNHNV and CDR2 YYDKDF (reference sequence). The CDR3: CATSRPGQRNSPLHF. CDR3 in DNA: TGTGCCACCAGCAGGCCGGGACAGAGAAATTCACCCCTCCACTTT. The complete variable domain, with remaining parts taken from reference TRBV15 and TRBJ1-6, reads DAMVIQNPRYQVTQFGKPVTLSCSQTLNHNVMYWYQQKSSQAPKLLFHYYDKDFNNEADTPDNFQSRRPNTSFCFLDIRSPGLGDTAMYLCATSRPGQRNSPLHFGNGTRLTVT.